Given below is one TCR beta chain in context. Seattle researchers signed up patients amid active infection and tracked them longitudinally. In the original workflow: Reference gene primer amplification yielded estimated nucleated cell counts. Assay used: immunoSEQ multiplex PCR; TCRdb lists only in-frame clones, some missing. That table is the source of V, J and clone size, and D and trimming were worked out from the DNA. The sample carries some 180,000 clones, more than 85% recorded once. CDR1 is SGHTA and CDR2 is FQGTGA in the germline V gene. V shed 5 bases, J shed 0 bases, and the junction held 4 bases outside the gene matches. This CDR3 has 15 residues. The record originates from a study of blood T cell repertoires in COVID-19. Across the whole study: The United States, Italy and Spain supplied acute and convalescent COVID-19 samples.

The sequencing input was peripheral blood. This sequence was found in a woman older than 75 with COVID-19, enrolled during active disease. The chain carries TRBV7-3 and TRBJ2-3; 8 nucleotides line up with TRBD1. The CDR3 region has the DNA TGTGCCAGCAGCCAAGGACAGGGCAGCACAGATACGCAGTATTTT. Residues: CASSQGQGSTDTQYF.